A single sample is the source of the 17 T cell receptor beta chains below, sequenced in a study of neoadjuvant anti-PD-1 for oral cavity cancer. Documented time point: after neoadjuvant nivolumab, at surgical resection. TCRdb keeps only in-frame clones here, not all; method: immunoSEQ multiplex PCR. The table has some 14,000 clones, 71% seen once. This material consisted of PBMCs, taken after nivolumab (anti-PD-1) treatment. These receptors originate from a person aged 40-85 years with oral cavity squamous cell carcinoma.

The V call is TRBV2, the J call TRBJ1-2; weak D call: TRBD1 (6 bases). Germline CDR1 is SNHLY and CDR2 is FYNNEI. V shed 6 bases and J shed 5 bases, with 10 bases lying between them. The CDR3 totals 12 residues. CDR3 nucleotide sequence: TGTGCCAGCAGCGGGACACAATATGGCTACACCTTC. It is translated as CASSGTQYGYTF.

This clone occurred once. The CDR3 bases are TGTGCCAGCAGAGACGCGGGGACTAGCGGGAACGAGCAGTACTTC. Translation: CASRDAGTSGNEQYF. V gene TRBV2 combines with J gene TRBJ2-7; 13 bases are a match to TRBD2. The CDR3 has 15 residues. In germline, CDR1 is SNHLY, CDR2 FYNNEI. Trimming removed 6 bases from V and 5 bases from J; junction bases left unmatched: 7.

V is TRBV15 and J is TRBJ2-1, with TRBD1 matching over 8 bases. Germline CDR1 is LNHNV and CDR2 is YYDKDF (reference sequence). Unmatched junction bases numbered 12, after V lost 4 bases and J lost 10 bases. The CDR3 sequence is 15 residues long. This CDR3 is CATSTRDRFTKEQFF. The CDR3 DNA sequence: TGTGCCACCAGCACCCGGGACAGGTTCACAAAAGAGCAGTTCTTC.

The chain carries TRBV2 and TRBJ1-5, with TRBD1 matching over 8 bases. Germline V CDR1 and CDR2: SNHLY, FYNNEI. V was clipped by 5 bases and J by 6 bases; unmatched bases: 9. This CDR3 contains 15 residues. The DNA for the CDR3 is TGTGCCAGCAGTACCGGGACAGGCGGGAGTCAGCCCCAGCATTTT. Its protein is CASSTGTGGSQPQHF.

The J gene is TRBJ1-5, the V gene TRBV28, with TRBD1 identical over 7 bases. The CDR3 spans 17 residues. Germline-derived CDR1 and CDR2 are MDHEN and SYDVKM. Unmatched junction bases numbered 16, after V lost 7 bases and J lost 4 bases. The CDR3 is CASTSSTGRVENQPQHF. The CDR3 nucleotides read TGTGCCAGCACCTCTTCGACAGGGCGGGTTGAGAATCAGCCCCAGCATTTT.

This clone has just one count. J is TRBJ1-2 and V is TRBV9, with TRBD1 matching 12 bases. The germline gives CDR1 SGDLS, CDR2 YYNGEE. The CDR3 contains 17 residues. V was pared by 2 bases and J by 7 bases, with 12 bases of the junction left unmatched. In nucleotides, the CDR3 is TGTGCCAGCAGCGTCTCTTCTTCGGGACAGGGGGCGCTTGGCTACACCTTC. Translated: CASSVSSSGQGALGYTF.

V usage is TRBV4-1 and J usage is TRBJ2-7; TRBD1 aligns across 10 bases. V was clipped by 0 bases and J by 4 bases; unmatched bases: 3. CDR1 is MGHRA, CDR2 YSYEKL, per germline. CDR3 size: 15 residues. The CDR3 nucleotides read TGCGCCAGCAGCCAAGAGGGACAGGGGAGATACGAGCAGTACTTC. It is translated as CASSQEGQGRYEQYF.

The V call is TRBV7-6, the J call TRBJ2-1; 8 bases fit TRBD2. CDR1 is SGHVS, CDR2 FNYEAQ, per germline. This CDR3 region has 15 residues. V lost 5 bases and J lost 12; bases outside the gene matches: 15. The CDR3 loop is CASSPGAAGGGSQFF. CDR3 nucleotides: TGTGCCAGCAGCCCGGGCGCGGCGGGAGGTGGATCGCAGTTCTTC.

The V and J genes are TRBV6-5 and TRBJ2-7; the match to TRBD1 covers 8 bases. The CDR3 loop spans 15 amino acids. Trimming at V came to 2 bases and at J to 2 bases, leaving 5 bases not matched to a gene. Per germline, CDR1 MNHEY and CDR2 SVGAGI. CDR3: CASSYTGTGPYEQYF. The CDR3 DNA sequence: TGTGCCAGCAGTTACACCGGGACAGGTCCCTACGAGCAGTACTTC.

The chain couples TRBV5-1 to TRBJ2-5, with 7 bases matching TRBD2. After removal of 4 bases from V and 3 bases from J, the junction contained 9 bases not matched to a gene. Germline-derived CDR1 and CDR2 are SGHRS and YFSETQ. The CDR3 has 15 amino acids. The CDR3 is CASSAQSGTEETQYF. Here the CDR3 DNA reads TGCGCCAGCAGCGCACAAAGCGGGACGGAAGAGACCCAGTACTTC. The full variable domain, rest sourced from reference TRBV5-1 and TRBJ2-5, is KAGVTQTPRYLIKTRGQQVTLSCSPISGHRSVSWYQQTPGQGLQFLFEYFSETQRNKGNFPGRFSGRQFSNSRSEMNVSTLELGDSALYLCASSAQSGTEETQYFGPGTRLLVL.

CDR3 amino acids: CASSSPGDGAFF. CDR3 sequence (DNA): TGTGCCAGCAGCTCCCCGGGGGACGGAGCTTTCTTT. The chain joins TRBV7-8 to TRBJ1-1; maybe TRBD1 (5 bases). Trimming took 4 bases from V and 10 from J, leaving 13 bases between them. CDR3 size: 12 residues. In germline, CDR1 is SGHVS, CDR2 FQNEAQ.

The genes are TRBV7-3 and TRBJ2-1; the D is unclear. Germline assignment: CDR1 SGHTA and CDR2 FQGTGA. This CDR3 spans 15 amino acids. The V end was cut by 0 bases, the J end by 2 bases, with 8 bases between. DNA for the CDR3: TGTGCCAGCAGCTTAACGGACGGCCCCTACAATGAGCAGTTCTTC. Translating gives CASSLTDGPYNEQFF.

J is TRBJ2-7 and V is TRBV27; D is possibly TRBD1 (6 bases). CDR3 size: 15 residues. The V and J ends lost 3 bases and 0 bases respectively, with 12 bases between them. Germline CDR1 and CDR2: MNHEY and SMNVEV (reference sequence). The CDR3 DNA is TGTGCCAGCAGTTTCACAGGGACGGTCTCCTACGAGCAGTACTTC. Translated, it gives CASSFTGTVSYEQYF.

V is TRBV30 and J is TRBJ2-3, with 13 bases aligning to TRBD2. The junction had 7 bases not matched to a gene; V was cut back by 6 bases and J by 7 bases. The CDR3 consists of 14 residues. CDR1 and CDR2 from the germline V gene are GTSNPN and SVGIG (reference sequence). The CDR3 sequence: CACQLAGGRYTQYF. The CDR3 nucleotides are TGTGCCTGTCAACTAGCGGGAGGGCGGTATACGCAGTATTTT.

This chain joins TRBV6-1 and TRBJ1-3; no firm D call. In germline, CDR1 is MNHNS, CDR2 SASEGT. The germline V and J ends were trimmed by 8 bases and 0 bases, with 11 bases remaining between them. This CDR3 contains 14 residues. The CDR3 protein is CASSTTDSGNTIYF. Written as DNA, the CDR3 is TGTGCCAGCTCTACGACGGACTCTGGAAACACCATATATTTT.

CDR3 nucleotides: TGTGCCAGCAGCGAACGGTCCAGAGAGACCCAGTACTTC. Translation: CASSERSRETQYF. The chain combines TRBV28 with TRBJ2-5; D ambiguous. CDR1 is MDHEN and CDR2 is SYDVKM in the germline V gene. Trimming took off 6 bases at V and 4 bases at J, with 12 bases between the two ends. There are 13 residues in the CDR3.

V usage is TRBV7-3 and J usage is TRBJ2-6, with D unresolved. Trimming pared 0 bases from V and 4 bases from J, leaving 10 bases between. The CDR3 runs to 16 residues. Germline CDR1 SGHTA, CDR2 FQGTGA. The CDR3 bases are TGTGCCAGCAGCTTAACGGCAGGCACCGGGGCCAACGTCCTGACTTTC. As protein: CASSLTAGTGANVLTF.